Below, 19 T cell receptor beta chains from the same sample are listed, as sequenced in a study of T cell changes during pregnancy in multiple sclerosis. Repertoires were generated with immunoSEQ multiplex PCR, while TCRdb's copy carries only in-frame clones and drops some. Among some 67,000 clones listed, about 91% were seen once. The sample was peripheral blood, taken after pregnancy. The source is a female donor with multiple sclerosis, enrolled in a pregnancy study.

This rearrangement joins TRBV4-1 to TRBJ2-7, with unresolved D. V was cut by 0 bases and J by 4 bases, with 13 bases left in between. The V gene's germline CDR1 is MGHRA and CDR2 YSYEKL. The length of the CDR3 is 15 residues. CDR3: CASSQDRVGMYEQYF. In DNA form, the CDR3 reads TGCGCCAGCAGCCAAGATCGAGTGGGCATGTACGAGCAGTACTTC.

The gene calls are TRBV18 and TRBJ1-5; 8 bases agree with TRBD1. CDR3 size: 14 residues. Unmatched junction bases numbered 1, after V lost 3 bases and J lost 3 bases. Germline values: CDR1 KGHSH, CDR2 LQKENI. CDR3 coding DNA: TGTGCCAGCTCACCGGGACAGGACAATCAGCCCCAGCATTTT. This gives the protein CASSPGQDNQPQHF.

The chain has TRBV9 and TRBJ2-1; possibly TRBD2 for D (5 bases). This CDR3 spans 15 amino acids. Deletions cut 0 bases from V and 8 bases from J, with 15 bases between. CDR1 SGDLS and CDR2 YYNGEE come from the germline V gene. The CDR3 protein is CASSVEGLAQDEQFF. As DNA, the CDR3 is TGTGCCAGCAGCGTAGAAGGCCTAGCCCAGGATGAGCAGTTCTTC. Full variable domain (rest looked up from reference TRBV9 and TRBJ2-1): DSGVTQTPKHLITATGQRVTLRCSPRSGDLSVYWYQQSLDQGLQFLIQYYNGEERAKGNILERFSAQQFPDLHSELNLSSLELGDSALYFCASSVEGLAQDEQFFGPGTRLTVL.

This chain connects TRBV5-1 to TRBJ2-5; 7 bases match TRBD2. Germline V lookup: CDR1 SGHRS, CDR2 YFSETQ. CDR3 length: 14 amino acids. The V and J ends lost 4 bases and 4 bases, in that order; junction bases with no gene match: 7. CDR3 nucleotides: TGCGCCAGCAGCAGTACTAGCGTCGGAGAGACCCAGTACTTC. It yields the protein CASSSTSVGETQYF.

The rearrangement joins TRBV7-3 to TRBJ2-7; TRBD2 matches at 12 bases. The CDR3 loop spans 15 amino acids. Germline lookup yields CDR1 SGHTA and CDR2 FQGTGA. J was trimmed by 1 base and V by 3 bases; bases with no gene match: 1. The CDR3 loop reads CASSLTSGGSYEQYF. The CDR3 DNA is TGTGCCAGCAGCTTGACTAGCGGGGGATCCTACGAGCAGTACTTC. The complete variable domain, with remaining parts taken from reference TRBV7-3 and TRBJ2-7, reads GAGVSQTPSNKVTEKGKYVELRCDPISGHTALYWYRQSLGQGPEFLIYFQGTGAADDSGLPNDRFFAVRPEGSVSTLKIQRTERGDSAVYLCASSLTSGGSYEQYFGPGTRLTVT.

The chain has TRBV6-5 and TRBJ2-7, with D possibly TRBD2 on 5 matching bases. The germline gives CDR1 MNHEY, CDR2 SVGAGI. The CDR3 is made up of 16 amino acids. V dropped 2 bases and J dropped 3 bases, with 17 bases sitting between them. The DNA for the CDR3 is TGTGCCAGCAGTTACGCCGAGCCGAGGGCCAACTACGAGCAGTACTTC. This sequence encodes CASSYAEPRANYEQYF.

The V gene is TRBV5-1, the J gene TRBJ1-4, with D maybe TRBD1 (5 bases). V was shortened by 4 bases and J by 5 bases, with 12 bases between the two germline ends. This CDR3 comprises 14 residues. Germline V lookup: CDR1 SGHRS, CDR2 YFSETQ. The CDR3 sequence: CASSPDSRNEKLFF. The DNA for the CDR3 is TGCGCCAGCAGCCCCGACAGCCGGAATGAAAAACTGTTTTTT.

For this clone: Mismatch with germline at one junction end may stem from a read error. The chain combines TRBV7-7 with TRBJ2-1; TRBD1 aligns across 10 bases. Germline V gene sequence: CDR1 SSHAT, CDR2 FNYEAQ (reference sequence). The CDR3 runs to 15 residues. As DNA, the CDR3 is TGTGCTAGCAGCTTCTCCGGGACAGGGGACTATGAGCAGTTCTTC. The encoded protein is CASSFSGTGDYEQFF. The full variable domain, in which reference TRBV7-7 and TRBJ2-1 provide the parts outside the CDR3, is GAGVSQSPRYKVTKRGQDVTLRCDPISSHATLYWYQQALGQGPEFLTYFNYEAQPDKSGLPSDRFSAERPEGSISTLTIQRTEQRDSAMYRCASSFSGTGDYEQFFGPGTRLTVL.

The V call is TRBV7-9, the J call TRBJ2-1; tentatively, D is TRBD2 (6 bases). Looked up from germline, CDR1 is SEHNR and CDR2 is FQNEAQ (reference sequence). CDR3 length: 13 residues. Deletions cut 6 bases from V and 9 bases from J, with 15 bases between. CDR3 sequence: CASRPGVWGEQFF. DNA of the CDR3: TGTGCCAGCAGGCCGGGAGTTTGGGGTGAGCAGTTCTTC.

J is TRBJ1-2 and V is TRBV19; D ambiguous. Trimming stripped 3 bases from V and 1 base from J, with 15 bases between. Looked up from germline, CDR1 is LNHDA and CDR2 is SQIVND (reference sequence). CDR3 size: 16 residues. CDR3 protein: CASSIRQETSNYGYTF. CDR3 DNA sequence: TGTGCCAGTAGTATTAGGCAGGAGACTAGTAACTATGGCTACACCTTC.

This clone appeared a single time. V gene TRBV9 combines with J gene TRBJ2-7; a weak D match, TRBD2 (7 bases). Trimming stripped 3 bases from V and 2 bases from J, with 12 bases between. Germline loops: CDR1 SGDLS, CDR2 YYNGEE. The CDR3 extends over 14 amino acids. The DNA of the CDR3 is TGTGCCAGCAGCGAGGGAGGGGACACCTACGAGCAGTACTTC. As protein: CASSEGGDTYEQYF.

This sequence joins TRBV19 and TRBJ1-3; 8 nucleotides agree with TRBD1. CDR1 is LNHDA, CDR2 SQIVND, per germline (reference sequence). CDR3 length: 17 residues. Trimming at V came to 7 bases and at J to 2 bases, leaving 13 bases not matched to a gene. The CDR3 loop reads CASNGQGAKLAGNTIYF. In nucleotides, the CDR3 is TGTGCCAGTAATGGGCAGGGGGCGAAATTAGCTGGAAACACCATATATTTT.

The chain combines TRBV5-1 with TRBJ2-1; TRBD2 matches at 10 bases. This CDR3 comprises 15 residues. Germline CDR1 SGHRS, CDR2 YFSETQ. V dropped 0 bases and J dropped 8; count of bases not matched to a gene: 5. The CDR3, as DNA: TGCGCCAGCAGCTTGGGAGCTAGCGGGGGCGATGAGCAGTTCTTC. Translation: CASSLGASGGDEQFF.

The CDR3 here is CASISYWTRVYEQYF. In DNA form, the CDR3 reads TGTGCCAGTATCTCCTACTGGACACGGGTGTACGAGCAGTACTTC. The chain couples TRBV19 to TRBJ2-7, with D maybe TRBD1 (5 bases). The length of the CDR3 is 15 residues. Trimming stripped 7 bases from V and 4 bases from J, with 20 bases between. Germline assignment: CDR1 LNHDA and CDR2 SQIVND (reference sequence).

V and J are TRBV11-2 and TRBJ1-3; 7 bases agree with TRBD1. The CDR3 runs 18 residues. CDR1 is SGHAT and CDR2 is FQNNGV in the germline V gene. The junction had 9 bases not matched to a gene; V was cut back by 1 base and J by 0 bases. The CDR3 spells CASSLVSEGQYSGNTIYF. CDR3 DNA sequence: TGTGCCAGCAGCTTAGTTTCGGAGGGACAGTACTCTGGAAACACCATATATTTT.

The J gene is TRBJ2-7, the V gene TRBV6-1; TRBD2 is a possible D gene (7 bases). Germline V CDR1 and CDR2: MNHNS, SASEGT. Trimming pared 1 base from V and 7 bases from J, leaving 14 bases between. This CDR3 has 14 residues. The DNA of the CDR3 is TGTGCCAGCAGTGAAGTGGGGGGGGCGCGGGAGCAGTACTTC. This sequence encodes CASSEVGGAREQYF.

The CDR3 here is CASSSGQLAGNTIYF. For the CDR3, the DNA is TGTGCCAGCAGCTCGGGACAGTTAGCTGGAAACACCATATATTTT. The chain carries TRBV5-6 and TRBJ1-3, with 7 bases aligning to TRBD1. Germline V gene data show CDR1 as SGHDT and CDR2 as YYEEEE. The CDR3 spans 15 residues. J gave up 2 bases and V 3 bases, and 5 bases lay outside the gene matches.

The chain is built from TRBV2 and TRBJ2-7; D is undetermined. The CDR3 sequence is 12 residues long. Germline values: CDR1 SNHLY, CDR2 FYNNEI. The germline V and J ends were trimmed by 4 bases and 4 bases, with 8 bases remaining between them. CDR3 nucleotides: TGTGCCAGCAGTGGGGCACCATACGAGCAGTACTTC. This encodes CASSGAPYEQYF.

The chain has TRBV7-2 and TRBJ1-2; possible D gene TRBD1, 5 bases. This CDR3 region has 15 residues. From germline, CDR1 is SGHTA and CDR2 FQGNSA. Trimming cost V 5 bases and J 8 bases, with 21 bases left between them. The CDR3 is CASSPLAQGQHGYTF. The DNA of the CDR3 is TGTGCCAGCAGCCCCCTCGCGCAGGGCCAGCACGGCTACACCTTC.